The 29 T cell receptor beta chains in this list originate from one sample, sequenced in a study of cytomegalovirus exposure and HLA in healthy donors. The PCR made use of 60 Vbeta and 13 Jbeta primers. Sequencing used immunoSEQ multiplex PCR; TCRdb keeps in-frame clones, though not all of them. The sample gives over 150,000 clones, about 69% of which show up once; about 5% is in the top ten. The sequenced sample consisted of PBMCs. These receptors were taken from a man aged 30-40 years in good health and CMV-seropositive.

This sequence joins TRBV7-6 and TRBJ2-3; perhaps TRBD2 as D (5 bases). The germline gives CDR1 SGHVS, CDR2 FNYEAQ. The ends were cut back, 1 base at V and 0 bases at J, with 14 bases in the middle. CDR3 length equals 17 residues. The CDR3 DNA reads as TGTGCCAGCAGCTTAGGAGGGATTCTGTCTAGCACAGATACGCAGTATTTT. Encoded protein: CASSLGGILSSTDTQYF.

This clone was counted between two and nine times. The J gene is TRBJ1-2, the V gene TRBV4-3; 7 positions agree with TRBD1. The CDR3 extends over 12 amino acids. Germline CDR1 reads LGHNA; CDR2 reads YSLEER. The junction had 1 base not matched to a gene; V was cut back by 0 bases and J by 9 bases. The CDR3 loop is CASSQDRGSYTF. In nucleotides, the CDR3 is TGCGCCAGCAGCCAAGACAGGGGGAGCTACACCTTC.

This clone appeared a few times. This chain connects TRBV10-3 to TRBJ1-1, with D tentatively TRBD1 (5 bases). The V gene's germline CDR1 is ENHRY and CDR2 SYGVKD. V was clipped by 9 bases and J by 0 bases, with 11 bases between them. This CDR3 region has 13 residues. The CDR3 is CAISQAMNTEAFF. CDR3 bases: TGTGCCATTTCACAGGCCATGAACACTGAAGCTTTCTTT.

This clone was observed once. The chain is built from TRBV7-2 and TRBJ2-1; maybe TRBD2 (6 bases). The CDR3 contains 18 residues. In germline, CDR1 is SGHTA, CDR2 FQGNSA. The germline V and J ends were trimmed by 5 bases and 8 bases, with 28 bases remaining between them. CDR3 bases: TGTGCCAGCAGCCCCTCCATCGGGGAGGTCACTACAATCGATGAGCAGTTCTTC. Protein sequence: CASSPSIGEVTTIDEQFF.

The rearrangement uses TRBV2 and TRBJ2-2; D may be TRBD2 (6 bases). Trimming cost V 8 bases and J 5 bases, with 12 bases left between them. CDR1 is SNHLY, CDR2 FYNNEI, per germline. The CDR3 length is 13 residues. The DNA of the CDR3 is TGTGCCAGCGCGGGGATGAATACCGGGGAGCTGTTTTTT. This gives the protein CASAGMNTGELFF.

The CDR3 DNA sequence: TGCAGCGCCACACCCCACAAGGACGGACACTACGAGCAGTACTTC. Protein sequence: CSATPHKDGHYEQYF. The chain combines TRBV29-1 with TRBJ2-7; a possible D gene is TRBD1 (5 bases). Per germline, CDR1 SQVTM and CDR2 ANQGSEA. The CDR3 sequence is 15 residues long. V lost 7 bases to trimming and J lost 3 bases, with 22 bases between them.

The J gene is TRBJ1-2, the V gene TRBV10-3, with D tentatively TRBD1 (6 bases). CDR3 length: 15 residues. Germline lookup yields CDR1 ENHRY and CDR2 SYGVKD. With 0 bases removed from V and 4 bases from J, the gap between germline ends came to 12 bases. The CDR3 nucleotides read TGTGCCATCAGTGAGTCGGCAGGGGAGAGCTATGGCTACACCTTC. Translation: CAISESAGESYGYTF.

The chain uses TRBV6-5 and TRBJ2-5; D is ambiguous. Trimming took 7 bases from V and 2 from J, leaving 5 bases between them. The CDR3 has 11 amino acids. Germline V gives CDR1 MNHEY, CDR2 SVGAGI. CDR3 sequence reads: CASKQQETQYF. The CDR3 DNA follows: TGTGCCAGCAAACAACAAGAGACCCAGTACTTC.

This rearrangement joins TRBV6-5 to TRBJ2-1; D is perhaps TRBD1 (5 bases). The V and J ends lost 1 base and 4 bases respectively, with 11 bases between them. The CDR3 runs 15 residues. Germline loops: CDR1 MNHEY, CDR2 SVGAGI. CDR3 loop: CASSYLRSGYNEQFF. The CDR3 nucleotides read TGTGCCAGCAGTTACTTACGCTCAGGGTACAATGAGCAGTTCTTC.

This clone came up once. CDR3 nucleotide sequence: TGTGCCAGCAGCTTCCTCGTGTCACCGACTGAGTTGACGCAGTATTTT. Protein product: CASSFLVSPTELTQYF. This rearrangement joins TRBV7-3 to TRBJ2-3; D gene unclear. Trimming pared 3 bases from V and 9 bases from J, leaving 22 bases between. Germline V CDR1 and CDR2: SGHTA, FQGTGA. The CDR3 consists of 16 residues.

Here the CDR3 DNA reads TGTGCCAGCAGCAGAGACCCTTCAGGGAACACTGAAGCTTTCTTT. Translation gives CASSRDPSGNTEAFF. The rearrangement uses TRBV28 and TRBJ1-1, with unresolved D. The CDR3 totals 15 residues. V was clipped by 6 bases and J by 1 base, with 15 bases between them. The germline V gene encodes CDR1 MDHEN and CDR2 SYDVKM.

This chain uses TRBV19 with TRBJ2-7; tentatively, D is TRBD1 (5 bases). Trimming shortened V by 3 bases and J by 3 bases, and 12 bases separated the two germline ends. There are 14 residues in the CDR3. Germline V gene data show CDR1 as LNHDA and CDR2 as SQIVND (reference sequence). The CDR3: CASSIDTGDYEQYF. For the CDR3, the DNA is TGTGCCAGTAGTATCGACACAGGAGACTACGAGCAGTACTTC.

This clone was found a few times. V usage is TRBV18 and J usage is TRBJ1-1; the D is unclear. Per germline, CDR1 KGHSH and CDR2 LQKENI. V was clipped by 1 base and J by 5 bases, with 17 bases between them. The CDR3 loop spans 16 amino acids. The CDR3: CASSPQEPPRGTEAFF. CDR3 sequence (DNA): TGTGCCAGCTCACCACAAGAGCCTCCTCGAGGGACTGAAGCTTTCTTT.

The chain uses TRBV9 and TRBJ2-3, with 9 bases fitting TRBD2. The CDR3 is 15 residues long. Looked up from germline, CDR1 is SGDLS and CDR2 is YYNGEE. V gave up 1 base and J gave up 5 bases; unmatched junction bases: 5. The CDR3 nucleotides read TGTGCCAGCAGCGTATGGCGGGGGGGCGGAGATACGCAGTATTTT. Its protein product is CASSVWRGGGDTQYF.

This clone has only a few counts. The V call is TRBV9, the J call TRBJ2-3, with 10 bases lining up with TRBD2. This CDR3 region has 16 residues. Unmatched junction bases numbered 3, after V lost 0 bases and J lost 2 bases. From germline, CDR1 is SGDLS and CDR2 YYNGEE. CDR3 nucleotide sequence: TGTGCCAGCAGCGTAGCTAGCGGGGGCCCCACAGATACGCAGTATTTT. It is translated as CASSVASGGPTDTQYF.

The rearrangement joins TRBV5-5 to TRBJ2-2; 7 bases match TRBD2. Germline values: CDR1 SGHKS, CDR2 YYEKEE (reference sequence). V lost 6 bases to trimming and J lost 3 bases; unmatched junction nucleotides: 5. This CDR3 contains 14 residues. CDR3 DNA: TGTGCCAGCAACTTAGCGGGCCACACCGGGGAGCTGTTTTTT. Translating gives CASNLAGHTGELFF.

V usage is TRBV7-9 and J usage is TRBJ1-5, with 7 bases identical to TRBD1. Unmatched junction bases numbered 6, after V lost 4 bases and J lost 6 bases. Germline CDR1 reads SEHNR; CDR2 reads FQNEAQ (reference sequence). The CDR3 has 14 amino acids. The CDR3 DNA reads TGTGCCAGCAGCTCAATAGGGGGCCTTCAGCCCCAGCATTTT. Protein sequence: CASSSIGGLQPQHF. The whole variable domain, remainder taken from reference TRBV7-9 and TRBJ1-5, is DTGVSQNPRHKITKRGQNVTFRCDPISEHNRLYWYRQTLGQGPEFLTYFQNEAQLEKSRLLSDRFSAERPKGSFSTLEIQRTEQGDSAMYLCASSSIGGLQPQHFGDGTRLSIL.

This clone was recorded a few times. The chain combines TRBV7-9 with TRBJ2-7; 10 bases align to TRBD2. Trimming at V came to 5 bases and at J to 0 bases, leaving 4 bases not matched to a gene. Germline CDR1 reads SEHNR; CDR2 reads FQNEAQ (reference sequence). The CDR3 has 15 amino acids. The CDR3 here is CASSPPSGSSYEQYF. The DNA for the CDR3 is TGTGCCAGCAGCCCACCTAGCGGGAGCTCCTACGAGCAGTACTTC.

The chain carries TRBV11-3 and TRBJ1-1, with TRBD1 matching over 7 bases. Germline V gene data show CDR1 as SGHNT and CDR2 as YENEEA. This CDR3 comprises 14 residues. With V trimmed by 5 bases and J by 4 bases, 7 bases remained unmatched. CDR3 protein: CASSPKTGATEAFF. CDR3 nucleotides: TGTGCCAGCAGCCCGAAAACAGGGGCCACTGAAGCTTTCTTT. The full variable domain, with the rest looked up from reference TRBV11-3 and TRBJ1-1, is EAGVVQSPRYKIIEKKQPVAFWCNPISGHNTLYWYLQNLGQGPELLIRYENEEAVDDSQLPKDRFSAERLKGVDSTLKIQPAELGDSAVYLCASSPKTGATEAFFGQGTRLTVV.

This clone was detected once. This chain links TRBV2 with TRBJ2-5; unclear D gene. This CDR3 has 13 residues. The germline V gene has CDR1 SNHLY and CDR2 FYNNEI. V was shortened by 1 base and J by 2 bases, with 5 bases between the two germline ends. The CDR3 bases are TGTGCCAGCAGTGAAGACCGGCAAGAGACCCAGTACTTC. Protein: CASSEDRQETQYF.

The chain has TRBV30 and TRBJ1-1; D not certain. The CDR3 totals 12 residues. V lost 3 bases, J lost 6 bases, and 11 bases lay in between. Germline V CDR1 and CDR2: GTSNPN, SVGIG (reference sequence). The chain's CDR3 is CAWSPNRAEAFF. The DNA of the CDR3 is TGTGCCTGGAGCCCGAACCGAGCTGAAGCTTTCTTT.

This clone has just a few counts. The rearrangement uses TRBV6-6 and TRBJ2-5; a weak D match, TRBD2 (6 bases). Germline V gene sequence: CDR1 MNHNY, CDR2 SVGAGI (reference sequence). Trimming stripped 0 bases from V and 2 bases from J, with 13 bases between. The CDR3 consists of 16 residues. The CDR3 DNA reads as TGTGCCAGCAGTTACTCGGGTCTAGCGCCTCAAGAGACCCAGTACTTC. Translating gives CASSYSGLAPQETQYF.

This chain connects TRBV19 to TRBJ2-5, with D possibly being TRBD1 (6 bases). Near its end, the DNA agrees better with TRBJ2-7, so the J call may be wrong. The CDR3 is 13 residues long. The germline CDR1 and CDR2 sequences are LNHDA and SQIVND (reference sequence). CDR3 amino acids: CASSLTGSYEQYF. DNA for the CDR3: TGTGCCAGTAGCCTCACAGGGAGCTACGAGCAGTACTTC.

The CDR3 nucleotides are TGTGCCAGTAGGGGGAACACTGAAGCTTTCTTT. Translated, it gives CASRGNTEAFF. The chain couples TRBV7-9 to TRBJ1-1, with D possibly matching TRBD1 (5 bases). V was pared by 9 bases and J by 1 base, with 6 bases between. In germline, CDR1 is SEHNR, CDR2 FQNEAQ (reference sequence). The CDR3 has 11 residues.

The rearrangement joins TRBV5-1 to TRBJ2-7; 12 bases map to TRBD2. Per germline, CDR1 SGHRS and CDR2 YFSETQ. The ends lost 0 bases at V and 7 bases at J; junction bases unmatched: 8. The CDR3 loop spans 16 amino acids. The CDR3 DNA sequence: TGCGCCAGCAGCTTGGGACTAGCGGGAGATTTAAGGGAGCAGTACTTC. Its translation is CASSLGLAGDLREQYF.

This chain's CDR3 is CASALAGVYTGELFF. CDR3 in DNA: TGTGCCAGCGCTCTAGCGGGGGTTTACACCGGGGAGCTGTTTTTT. This chain joins TRBV9 and TRBJ2-2; TRBD2 matches at 10 bases. Germline-derived CDR1 and CDR2 are SGDLS and YYNGEE. J was trimmed by 3 bases and V by 7 bases; bases with no gene match: 6. CDR3 length: 15 residues.

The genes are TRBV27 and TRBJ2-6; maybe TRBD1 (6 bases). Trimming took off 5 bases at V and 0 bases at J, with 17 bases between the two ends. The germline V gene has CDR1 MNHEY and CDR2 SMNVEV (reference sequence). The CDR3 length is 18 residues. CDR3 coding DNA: TGTGCCAGCAGTATAGGGACACGGTATAGCTCTGGGGCCAACGTCCTGACTTTC. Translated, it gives CASSIGTRYSSGANVLTF.

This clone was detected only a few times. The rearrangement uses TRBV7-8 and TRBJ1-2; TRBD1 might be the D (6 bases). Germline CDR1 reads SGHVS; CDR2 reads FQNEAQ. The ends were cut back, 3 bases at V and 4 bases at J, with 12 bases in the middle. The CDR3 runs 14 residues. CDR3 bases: TGTGCCAGCAGCTTGACGACAGGTATCTATGGCTACACCTTC. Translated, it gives CASSLTTGIYGYTF.

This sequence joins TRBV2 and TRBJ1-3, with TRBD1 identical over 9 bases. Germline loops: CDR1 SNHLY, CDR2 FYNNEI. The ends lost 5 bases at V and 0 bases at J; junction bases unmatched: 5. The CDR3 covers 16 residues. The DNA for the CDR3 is TGTGCCAGCAGTCGGGACAGGGCGATCTCTGGAAACACCATATATTTT. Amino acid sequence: CASSRDRAISGNTIYF.